These 15 T cell receptor beta chains originate from one sample sequenced in a study of blood T cell repertoires in COVID-19. Some clones are missing from TCRdb's copy, which holds only in-frame ones; the method was immunoSEQ multiplex PCR. Among under 200,000 clones listed, 85% to 90% were seen once. Specimen: peripheral blood. The receptors come from a woman older than 75 with COVID-19, enrolled during active disease.

The CDR3 loop is CASSKTTDSYNEQFF. As DNA, the CDR3 is TGTGCCAGCAGTAAGACGACAGATTCCTACAATGAGCAGTTCTTC. The chain carries TRBV6-5 and TRBJ2-1, with D perhaps matching TRBD1 (5 bases). There are 15 residues in the CDR3. Germline V lookup: CDR1 MNHEY, CDR2 SVGAGI. V lost 5 bases to trimming and J lost 1 base, with 12 bases between them.

This clone was detected once. The chain is built from TRBV5-6 and TRBJ1-2; D possibly corresponds to TRBD1 (5 bases). Germline CDR1 is SGHDT and CDR2 is YYEEEE. This CDR3 spans 17 amino acids. V shed 4 bases and J shed 6 bases, with 25 bases lying between them. CDR3 DNA: TGTGCCAGCAGCCCGCTTGGCCCCCAGGCAGGGTCGGATGGCTACACCTTC. As protein: CASSPLGPQAGSDGYTF.

This chain links TRBV3-1 (or the pseudogene TRBV3-2) with TRBJ2-7; D may be TRBD1 (5 bases). V was pared by 5 bases and J by 4 bases, with 12 bases between. This CDR3 has 13 amino acids. CDR1 and CDR2 from the germline V gene are LGHDT and YNNKEL (reference sequence). CDR3 residues: CASSSSTGYEQYF. In DNA form, the CDR3 reads TGTGCCAGCAGCTCCTCAACAGGTTACGAGCAGTACTTC.

The chain links TRBV2 to TRBJ1-5, with D maybe TRBD1 (6 bases). The CDR3 loop spans 15 amino acids. Germline-derived CDR1 and CDR2 are SNHLY and FYNNEI. The V end lost 6 bases, the J end lost 7 bases, and 19 bases lay between the germline ends. The CDR3 reads CASSQSRGNSQPQHF. DNA for the CDR3: TGTGCCAGCAGCCAGTCAAGGGGGAATTCACAGCCCCAGCATTTT.

The J gene is TRBJ1-2, the V gene TRBV2, with D possibly TRBD1 on 6 matching bases. CDR1 and CDR2 from the germline V gene are SNHLY and FYNNEI. The CDR3 is 12 residues long. The V end was cut by 4 bases, the J end by 5 bases, with 8 bases between. CDR3 in DNA: TGTGCCAGCAGTGGGACAGTTTATGGCTACACCTTC. Translated, it gives CASSGTVYGYTF.

The chain couples TRBV18 to TRBJ2-1; TRBD2 matches at 7 bases. The CDR3 spans 15 residues. V gave up 2 bases and J gave up 4 bases; unmatched junction bases: 5. Germline CDR1 is KGHSH and CDR2 is LQKENI. CDR3 DNA: TGTGCCAGCTCACCAGGCGAGCGGGGTTACAATGAGCAGTTCTTC. Translated, it gives CASSPGERGYNEQFF.

The rearrangement joins TRBV5-1 to TRBJ2-7, with TRBD1 identical over 10 bases. Germline V gene lookup returns CDR1 SGHRS and CDR2 YFSETQ. V lost 3 bases, J lost 7 bases, and 7 bases stayed unmatched. The CDR3 is 14 residues long. The CDR3 DNA reads TGCGCCAGCAGCTCCCGACAGGGGGCTCAAGAGCAGTACTTC. It specifies CASSSRQGAQEQYF.

Only one count was recorded for this clone. The V and J genes are TRBV3-1 (or the pseudogene TRBV3-2) and TRBJ2-5; 8 bases align to TRBD1. V shed 2 bases, J shed 0 bases, and the junction held 2 bases outside the gene matches. This CDR3 is built from 15 residues. Per the germline V gene, CDR1 is LGHDT and CDR2 is YNNKEL (reference sequence). The DNA for the CDR3 is TGTGCCAGCAGCCAACAGGGGGCCTACCAAGAGACCCAGTACTTC. It codes for CASSQQGAYQETQYF.

The V call is TRBV19, the J call TRBJ2-2; TRBD2 aligns across 11 bases. Germline loops: CDR1 LNHDA, CDR2 SQIVND (reference sequence). Germline trimming cut 3 bases from V and 4 bases from J; bases unmatched to any gene: 1. The CDR3 spans 15 residues. The DNA for the CDR3 is TGTGCCAGTAGTATTAGCGGGAGGGTCACCGGGGAGCTGTTTTTT. Its translation: CASSISGRVTGELFF.

This clone showed up just a few times. The chain recombines TRBV3-1 (or the pseudogene TRBV3-2) with TRBJ2-5; D perhaps matches TRBD2 (6 bases). The V gene lost 8 bases and the J gene lost 1 base, with 14 bases spanning the gap. The CDR3 has 14 residues. From germline, CDR1 is LGHDT and CDR2 YNNKEL (reference sequence). The CDR3 DNA reads TGTGCCAGCGCTGCGGGATATGGCCAAGAGACCCAGTACTTC. It specifies CASAAGYGQETQYF.

This chain joins TRBV6-6 and TRBJ1-2; D is possibly TRBD1 (5 bases). Germline CDR1 and CDR2: MNHNY and SVGAGI (reference sequence). The CDR3 totals 15 residues. With 6 bases removed from V and 3 bases from J, the gap between germline ends came to 17 bases. The CDR3 protein is CASRPLLQGYYGYTF. The CDR3 DNA sequence: TGTGCCAGCAGACCCCTCTTGCAGGGCTACTATGGCTACACCTTC.

The chain couples TRBV18 to TRBJ1-6; maybe TRBD1 (6 bases). Germline lookup yields CDR1 KGHSH and CDR2 LQKENI. This CDR3 has 15 amino acids. Trimming left V 3 bases short and J 7 bases short, with 13 bases between. CDR3 DNA: TGTGCCAGCTCACCTTCCGGACAGATCAATTCACCCCTCCACTTT. Its translation is CASSPSGQINSPLHF.

The rearrangement links TRBV7-9 to TRBJ1-4; 11 bases are shared with TRBD1. Germline CDR1 and CDR2: SEHNR and FQNEAQ (reference sequence). The CDR3 totals 15 residues. V shed 3 bases and J 5 bases; nucleotides not matched to a gene: 2. The CDR3 loop reads CASSLGTGGNEKLFF. The DNA for the CDR3 is TGTGCCAGCAGCTTGGGGACAGGGGGAAATGAAAAACTGTTTTTT.

This clone appeared a single time. V gene TRBV2 combines with J gene TRBJ1-1; possibly TRBD1 for D (6 bases). This CDR3 comprises 14 residues. CDR1 is SNHLY, CDR2 FYNNEI, per germline. V was clipped by 6 bases and J by 2 bases, with 13 bases between them. The CDR3 DNA reads as TGTGCCAGCAGCCCGACAGGACCTAACACTGAAGCTTTCTTT. Translated: CASSPTGPNTEAFF. Full variable domain (outside the CDR3, taken from reference TRBV2 and TRBJ1-1): EPEVTQTPSHQVTQMGQEVILRCVPISNHLYFYWYRQILGQKVEFLVSFYNNEISEKSEIFDDQFSVERPDGSNFTLKIRSTKLEDSAMYFCASSPTGPNTEAFFGQGTRLTVV.

This clone appeared once. The rearrangement uses TRBV29-1 and TRBJ1-3; D gene unclear. CDR3 length: 11 residues. Between the trimmed V and J ends, which lost 3 bases and 6 bases, there was a span of 6 bases. Germline V gene sequence: CDR1 SQVTM, CDR2 ANQGSEA. The CDR3 nucleotides are TGCAGCGTTGAGTCCCAAAACACCATATATTTT. Translated: CSVESQNTIYF.